This paragraph covers one TCR beta chain sequence. This receptor's antigen is unknown. No base quality values were provided; no much bigger clone lies one nucleotide off. The CDR3 goes from the cysteine to the phenylalanine over 15 residues. Solely the CDR3 DNA is kept, with 45 bases framed from the first base. V is cut back by 4 bases and J by 5 bases, with 6 bases in the junction unmatched. CDR1 and CDR2, per the germline V gene, are MNHEY and SVGEGT. The data were obtained in a study of blood T cell repertoires in COVID-19 (dated by TCRdb to 2020 to 2021). Study-level background: The collaborator samples originated in the United States, Italy and Spain and spanned the acute and convalescent phases of COVID-19. Samples came from the ongoing ImmuneRACE study (first 160 participants) plus 1,254 subjects from 6 global collaborators. Sample metadata almost always included a de-identified subject ID, COVID-19 status, age in years and sex. Subjects who had been exposed to COVID-19, were actively infected with it, or had recovered from it provided the deeply sampled blood TCRbeta repertoires that made up the dataset. Where available, HLA class I and class II types were obtained from metadata supplied by the sample provider rather than from assay-based typing. The prospective study material was composed of cDNA or gDNA derived from T cells, B-cell-depleted T cells, or PBMCs. The repertoires were released in a freely available public database intended as a resource for research on the immune response to SARS-CoV-2.

Participants in the prospective study were aged about 18 to 100 years, lived in approximately 26 United States geographic areas, and enrolled through a virtual design. In the prospective study, cohorts were assigned on the basis of participant-reported clinical history obtained from a screening survey and a study questionnaire. Exposed participants were defined as having been in contact with someone with a PCR-confirmed or clinician-diagnosed COVID-19 case within 2 weeks of study entry. Mobile phlebotomists in the prospective study collected whole blood, serum and a nasopharyngeal or oropharyngeal swab from every participant. Over a roughly two-month period, participants in the prospective study had the option of providing additional blood draws and questionnaires. Prospective study blood samples were shipped either frozen or at room temperature before DNA extraction. TCRbeta CDR3 regions were amplified from genomic DNA by means of the immunoSEQ Assay, a bias-controlled multiplex PCR. The study's processing was this. Within the assay, amplification of reference gene primers was used to estimate how many nucleated cells each sample contained. To quantify the absolute abundance of each unique TCRbeta CDR3 rearrangement, sequence reads were collapsed and filtered. For each sample, productive Simpson clonality was calculated as the square root of Simpson's diversity index over productive rearrangements. Drawn from immuneACCESS, this table holds only the in-frame rearrangements with V and J called that TCRdb kept. Clones are partly lost; checked studies trace under half to an unresolved V gene and leave the rest unexplained. That table furnishes V, J and clone size, whereas the DNA furnished D and trimming. Recorded for this sample are a few hundred thousand clones; 90% of them occurred a single time. The ten largest clonotypes hold around 15% of the sample.

Results and caveats for the whole study, not just this receptor: The amount of clinical and demographic metadata varied by source and participant and was provided uncurated.

The chain is encoded by TRBV6-2 or TRBV6-3 joined to TRBJ2-5; TRBD2 agrees with 11 junctional bases. The sequenced sample was PBMCs or T cells enriched from blood (not recorded which). The sequence was collected from a man between 25 and 39 years old who had been exposed to COVID-19. The DNA is as follows: TGTGCCAGCAGTTTGCTAGCGGGGGGCCCGGAGACCCAGTACTTC. The translation is CASSLLAGGPETQYF.